These 9 T cell receptor beta chains were all obtained from the same sample, sequenced in a study of cytomegalovirus exposure and HLA in healthy donors. The PCR ran on 60 Vbeta and 13 Jbeta primers. Some clones are missing from TCRdb's copy, which holds only in-frame ones; the method was immunoSEQ multiplex PCR. The sample lists more than 95,000 clones; 70% to 80% were seen once. The sample was PBMCs. These TCRs come from a man in his fifties or sixties in good health and CMV-seropositive.

This chain connects TRBV5-4 to TRBJ2-7; D perhaps matches TRBD1 (5 bases). Per the germline V gene, CDR1 is SGHNT and CDR2 is YYREEE (reference sequence). This CDR3 comprises 14 residues. The ends were cut back, 0 bases at V and 4 bases at J, with 11 bases in the middle. The DNA of the CDR3 is TGTGCCAGCAGCTTGGAGGTAGGGGTATACGAGCAGTACTTC. It encodes CASSLEVGVYEQYF.

This clone has just one count. The chain recombines TRBV6-5 with TRBJ1-1; maybe TRBD1 (6 bases). Germline CDR1 MNHEY, CDR2 SVGAGI. CDR3 length: 14 amino acids. The ends were cut back, 1 base at V and 8 bases at J, with 14 bases in the middle. The DNA of the CDR3 is TGTGCCAGCAGTTACTTCATGACAGGCGCCGAAGCTTTCTTT. Translating it yields CASSYFMTGAEAFF.

The rearrangement links TRBV4-2 to TRBJ1-4, with TRBD1 as a possible D gene (6 bases). Deletions cut 0 bases from V and 4 bases from J, with 18 bases between. The CDR3 spans 18 residues. Germline loops: CDR1 LGHNA, CDR2 YNFKEQ. The CDR3 is CASSQEGTFGGLNEKLFF. CDR3 DNA sequence: TGTGCCAGCAGCCAAGAGGGTACATTTGGGGGCCTTAATGAAAAACTGTTTTTT.

The table lists this clone with a few counts. This chain connects TRBV5-6 to TRBJ1-1, with D unclear. Germline assignment: CDR1 SGHDT and CDR2 YYEEEE. This CDR3 contains 12 residues. V lost 0 bases, J lost 4 bases, and 4 bases lay in between. CDR3 DNA: TGTGCCAGCAGCTTGGCCTCCACTGAAGCTTTCTTT. Residues: CASSLASTEAFF.

This chain joins TRBV6-1 and TRBJ1-1; 10 nucleotides align to TRBD1. J gave up 6 bases and V 3 bases, and 7 bases lay outside the gene matches. Per the germline V gene, CDR1 is MNHNS and CDR2 is SASEGT. This CDR3 comprises 15 residues. The CDR3 nucleotides are TGTGCCAGCAGTGACGACAGGGGGCTTTCTGCTGAAGCTTTCTTT. Protein: CASSDDRGLSAEAFF.

This clone occurred a few times. The V call is TRBV19, the J call TRBJ2-7; D gene unclear. This CDR3 comprises 13 residues. Trimming took 6 bases from V and 1 from J, leaving 10 bases between them. CDR1 is LNHDA and CDR2 is SQIVND in the germline V gene (reference sequence). CDR3 sequence (DNA): TGTGCCAGTAGGGAAACAGATTCCTACGAGCAGTACTTC. Translation: CASRETDSYEQYF.

The rearrangement uses TRBV19 and TRBJ2-1, with 8 positions matching TRBD2. The CDR3 runs 16 residues. The germline V gene has CDR1 LNHDA and CDR2 SQIVND (reference sequence). The V segment lost 6 bases and the J segment 7 bases; nucleotides outside the gene matches: 14. The CDR3 protein is CASRTRRSGGVNEQFF. The CDR3 region has the DNA TGTGCCAGTAGGACCCGTCGGAGCGGGGGTGTGAATGAGCAGTTCTTC.

This clone was observed a single time. The chain recombines TRBV10-3 with TRBJ2-3; 8 bases map to TRBD1. Germline loops: CDR1 ENHRY, CDR2 SYGVKD. The V gene end was trimmed by 3 bases and the J gene end by 3 bases; junction bases not matched to a gene: 11. This CDR3 has 17 residues. The CDR3 bases are TGTGCCATCAGTGATTCAGTCGGGACAGGTTCAACAGATACGCAGTATTTT. Its translation is CAISDSVGTGSTDTQYF.

The chain recombines TRBV7-8 with TRBJ2-3; 7 bases match TRBD2. The V gene's germline CDR1 is SGHVS and CDR2 FQNEAQ. J lost 0 bases, V lost 2 bases, and 5 bases had no gene match. This CDR3 spans 16 amino acids. The CDR3 here is CASSLTGLRSTDTQYF. CDR3 bases: TGTGCCAGCAGCTTAACGGGACTACGTAGCACAGATACGCAGTATTTT.